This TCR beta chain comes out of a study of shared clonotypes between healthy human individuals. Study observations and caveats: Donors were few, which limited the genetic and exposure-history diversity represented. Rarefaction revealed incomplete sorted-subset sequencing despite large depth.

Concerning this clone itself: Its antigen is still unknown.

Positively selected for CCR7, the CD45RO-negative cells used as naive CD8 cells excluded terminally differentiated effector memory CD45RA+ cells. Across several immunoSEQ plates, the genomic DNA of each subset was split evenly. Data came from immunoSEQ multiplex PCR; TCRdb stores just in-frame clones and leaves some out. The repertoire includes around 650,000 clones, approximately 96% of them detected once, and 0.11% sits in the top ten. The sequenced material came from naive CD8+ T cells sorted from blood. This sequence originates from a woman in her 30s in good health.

CDR3: CASSLGPREAFF. For the CDR3, the DNA is TGTGCCAGCAGCTTGGGACCGCGTGAAGCTTTCTTT. The rearrangement uses TRBV5-8 and TRBJ1-1, with no clear D. V was cut by 0 bases and J by 7 bases, with 7 bases left in between. The CDR3 consists of 12 residues. Germline CDR1 reads SGHTS; CDR2 reads YDEGEE.